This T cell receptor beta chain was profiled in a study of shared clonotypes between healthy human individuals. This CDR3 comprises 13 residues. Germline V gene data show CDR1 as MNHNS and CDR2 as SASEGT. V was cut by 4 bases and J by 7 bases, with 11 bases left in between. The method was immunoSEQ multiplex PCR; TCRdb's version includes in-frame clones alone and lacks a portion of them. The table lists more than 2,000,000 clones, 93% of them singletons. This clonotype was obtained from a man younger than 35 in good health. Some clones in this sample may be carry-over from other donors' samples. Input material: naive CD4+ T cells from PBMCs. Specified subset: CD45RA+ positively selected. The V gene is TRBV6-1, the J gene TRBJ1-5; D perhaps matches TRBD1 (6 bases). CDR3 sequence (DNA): TGTGCCAGCAGTGGAGGGGGGCGGCAGCCCCAGCATTTT. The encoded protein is CASSGGGRQPQHF.